The 13 T cell receptor beta chains given below trace back to one sample, sequenced in a study of identical twins. One entry per CDR3 protein results from TCRdb running MiXCR on the 5' RACE reads. The data show under 450,000 distinct CDR3 sequences, with around a sixth seen just once and around 12% held by the top ten. Sequenced input: naive T cells sorted from blood. The origin of the receptors is a man aged 50-59 years in good health.

This rearrangement joins TRBV20-1 to TRBJ2-7; 8 bases are shared with TRBD1. Germline CDR1 DFQATT, CDR2 SNEGSKA (reference sequence). V lost 0 bases to trimming and J lost 3 bases; unmatched junction nucleotides: 16. The CDR3 contains 18 residues. This chain's CDR3 is CSARDSGQGAIQYYEQYF. As DNA, the CDR3 is TGCAGTGCTAGAGATTCGGGGCAGGGGGCGATTCAATACTACGAGCAGTACTTC.

Many counts were recorded for this clonotype. This chain uses TRBV27 with TRBJ2-1, with 9 bases matching TRBD2. The length of the CDR3 is 17 residues. Germline CDR1 is MNHEY and CDR2 is SMNVEV (reference sequence). The ends lost 2 bases at V and 4 bases at J; junction bases unmatched: 9. Here the CDR3 DNA reads TGTGCCAGCAGTTTAAGGTCTCGGCGGGAGGGATACAATGAGCAGTTCTTC. Translated: CASSLRSRREGYNEQFF.

The chain combines TRBV5-1 with TRBJ2-5; 7 positions match TRBD1. The CDR3 covers 14 residues. The germline V gene encodes CDR1 SGHRS and CDR2 YFSETQ. Germline trimming cut 4 bases from V and 2 bases from J; bases unmatched to any gene: 5. The CDR3 sequence is CASSRADRQETQYF. In DNA, the CDR3 is TGCGCCAGCAGCCGCGCGGACAGGCAAGAGACCCAGTACTTC.

This clonotype was observed many times. The V and J genes are TRBV4-1 and TRBJ1-1; D remains ambiguous. V was trimmed by 1 base and J by 0 bases, leaving 9 bases between them. The CDR3 runs to 15 residues. In germline, CDR1 is MGHRA, CDR2 YSYEKL. The CDR3 spells CASSQGSPLNTEAFF. In DNA, the CDR3 is TGCGCCAGCAGCCAAGGTTCTCCCTTGAACACTGAAGCTTTCTTT.

This chain uses TRBV10-1 with TRBJ2-7; D remains unclear. Trimming removed 8 bases from V and 6 bases from J, with 17 bases in between. Germline CDR1 reads WNHNN; CDR2 reads SYGVQD (reference sequence). There are 13 residues in the CDR3. CDR3 region: CASRMDFRSEQYF. The DNA of the CDR3 is TGCGCCAGCCGTATGGATTTCCGGAGCGAGCAGTACTTC.

This clonotype was counted at least ten times. The J gene is TRBJ2-7, the V gene TRBV20-1, with TRBD1 identical over 8 bases. The V gene's germline CDR1 is DFQATT and CDR2 SNEGSKA (reference sequence). Trimming at V came to 0 bases and at J to 5 bases, leaving 6 bases not matched to a gene. There are 14 residues in the CDR3. CDR3 protein: CSARETGGRNEQYF. In DNA form, the CDR3 reads TGCAGTGCTAGAGAAACAGGGGGACGGAACGAGCAGTACTTC.

This clonotype was seen a few times. The chain combines TRBV29-1 with TRBJ2-1; tentatively, D is TRBD1 (6 bases). V was shortened by 2 bases and J by 4 bases, with 9 bases between the two germline ends. The V gene's germline CDR1 is SQVTM and CDR2 ANQGSEA. The CDR3 contains 13 residues. CDR3 in amino acids: CSVETGNYNEQFF. Written as DNA, the CDR3 is TGCAGCGTTGAAACAGGGAATTACAATGAGCAGTTCTTC.

The V and J genes are TRBV9 and TRBJ1-1, with 8 bases that match TRBD1. Germline CDR1 and CDR2: SGDLS and YYNGEE. With V trimmed by 0 bases and J by 6 bases, 1 base remained unmatched. The CDR3 consists of 13 residues. The CDR3 spells CASSVGGQAEAFF. DNA for the CDR3: TGTGCCAGCAGCGTAGGGGGACAGGCTGAAGCTTTCTTT.

This clonotype was detected a few times. This chain uses TRBV20-1 with TRBJ2-7; TRBD1 agrees at 10 bases. The CDR3 loop spans 15 amino acids. CDR1 and CDR2 (germline): DFQATT, SNEGSKA (reference sequence). V lost 3 bases, J lost 4 bases, and 9 bases stayed unmatched. CDR3: CSASSTDRGAYEQYF. The CDR3 DNA follows: TGCAGTGCTAGTTCCACGGACAGGGGGGCATACGAGCAGTACTTC.

This clonotype was recorded at least ten times. The chain joins TRBV10-3 to TRBJ1-1, with D possibly TRBD1 on 5 matching bases. Germline CDR1 ENHRY, CDR2 SYGVKD. CDR3 length: 13 amino acids. The ends were cut back, 0 bases at V and 5 bases at J, with 7 bases in the middle. CDR3 DNA: TGTGCCATCAGTGAGTCACGACAGACTGAAGCTTTCTTT. It translates to CAISESRQTEAFF.

This clonotype was seen a few times. V gene TRBV5-1 combines with J gene TRBJ2-3, with 11 bases aligning to TRBD2. Per germline, CDR1 SGHRS and CDR2 YFSETQ. CDR3 length: 18 residues. J lost 2 bases, V lost 1 base, and 9 bases had no gene match. CDR3 residues: CASSLILAGGIFTDTQYF. In DNA, the CDR3 is TGCGCCAGCAGCTTGATCCTAGCGGGAGGCATCTTCACAGATACGCAGTATTTT.

The chain has TRBV5-1 and TRBJ1-6; weak D call: TRBD1 (5 bases). CDR3 length: 13 residues. The germline V gene encodes CDR1 SGHRS and CDR2 YFSETQ. V lost 5 bases and J lost 8, with 11 bases in between. CDR3 sequence: CASRGVGDSPLHF. CDR3 DNA: TGCGCCAGCAGAGGTGTAGGGGATTCACCCCTCCACTTT.

This clonotype was picked up many times. The chain combines TRBV6-1 with TRBJ2-7; 10 bases fit TRBD1. The trim removed 5 bases at V and 3 bases at J, leaving 4 bases unmatched. The CDR3 totals 14 residues. Germline CDR1 and CDR2: MNHNS and SASEGT. DNA for the CDR3: TGTGCCAGCAGTAGGGGACAGGGGATCTACGAGCAGTACTTC. Translation: CASSRGQGIYEQYF.